This TCR beta chain originates from a study of blood T cell repertoires in COVID-19. Either two negative PCRs, clearance, or symptom resolution qualified Cohort 3 donors as recovered. The repertoire was sequenced with immunoSEQ multiplex PCR; TCRdb's copy has only in-frame clones and lacks some. The sample has roughly 330,000 clones; roughly nine tenths are singletons. The CDR3 extends over 14 amino acids. V lost 6 bases to trimming and J lost 6 bases, with 16 bases between them. Germline values: CDR1 MRHNA, CDR2 SNTAGT. The chain carries TRBV6-4 and TRBJ2-3; D gene uncertain. The source material was PBMCs or T cells enriched from blood (not recorded which). This clonotype was sampled from a woman younger than 45 who had recovered from COVID-19. The CDR3 DNA sequence: TGTGCCAGCAGCCCTACCCTTCGGTCCGATACGCAGTATTTT. Translated, it gives CASSPTLRSDTQYF.